This entry lists 12 T cell receptor beta chains sequenced from one sample in a study of blood T cell repertoires in COVID-19. TCRdb's copy holds only in-frame clones and misses some; the assay was immunoSEQ multiplex PCR. The sample records 350,000 to 400,000 clones, 89% being singletons. Sequencing was done on a sample of peripheral blood. The origin of the receptors is a woman in her twenties or thirties with COVID-19, enrolled during active disease.

This chain links TRBV3-1 (or the pseudogene TRBV3-2) with TRBJ2-3; tentative D call: TRBD1 (6 bases). CDR3 length: 16 amino acids. With 0 bases removed from V and 4 bases from J, the gap between germline ends came to 14 bases. The V gene's germline CDR1 is LGHDT and CDR2 YNNKEL (reference sequence). CDR3 DNA sequence: TGTGCCAGCAGCCAAGAATGGACAGCAAGCGCAGATACGCAGTATTTT. It is translated as CASSQEWTASADTQYF.

This sequence joins TRBV19 and TRBJ1-5, with D tentatively TRBD1 (6 bases). The CDR3 spans 14 residues. Germline lookup yields CDR1 LNHDA and CDR2 SQIVND (reference sequence). V lost 7 bases to trimming and J lost 1 base, with 11 bases between them. As DNA, the CDR3 is TGTGCCAGTACTCTGACAGGAAGCAATCAGCCCCAGCATTTT. Amino acid sequence: CASTLTGSNQPQHF. The whole variable domain, remainder taken from reference TRBV19 and TRBJ1-5, is DGGITQSPKYLFRKEGQNVTLSCEQNLNHDAMYWYRQDPGQGLRLIYYSQIVNDFQKGDIAEGYSVSREKKESFPLTVTSAQKNPTAFYLCASTLTGSNQPQHFGDGTRLSIL.

This clone was counted a few times. The chain links TRBV10-3 to TRBJ1-1, with 9 bases matching TRBD1. CDR3 size: 13 residues. The J segment lost 7 bases and the V segment lost 7 bases, leaving 7 bases of the junction unmatched. The germline gives CDR1 ENHRY, CDR2 SYGVKD. CDR3 amino acids: CAIKGQGTLEAFF. The CDR3 DNA reads as TGTGCCATCAAAGGACAGGGGACCCTTGAAGCTTTCTTT.

In its sample, this clone was seen once. This chain joins TRBV24-1 and TRBJ2-1; TRBD1 aligns across 12 bases. Germline CDR1 and CDR2: KGHDR and SFDVKD. This CDR3 comprises 21 residues. Trimming at V came to 3 bases and at J to 0 bases, leaving 14 bases not matched to a gene. The CDR3 spells CATSDGTGQGAGRSSYNEQFF. CDR3 in DNA: TGTGCCACCAGTGATGGGACGGGACAGGGGGCCGGGCGTAGCTCCTACAATGAGCAGTTCTTC.

The chain couples TRBV11-3 to TRBJ2-1, with 7 bases fitting TRBD2. The CDR3 spans 16 residues. V was clipped by 6 bases and J by 2 bases; unmatched bases: 10. Germline V CDR1 and CDR2: SGHNT, YENEEA. The CDR3 is CASSEEGREPYNEQFF. In DNA, the CDR3 is TGTGCCAGCAGTGAGGAGGGGCGGGAGCCCTACAATGAGCAGTTCTTC.

This clone has at least ten counts. This CDR3 is also generated by other DNA sequences in the sample. This chain connects TRBV7-9 to TRBJ1-2; TRBD1 might be the D (6 bases). Per germline, CDR1 SEHNR and CDR2 FQNEAQ (reference sequence). CDR3 length equals 15 residues. Trimming took off 1 base at V and 1 base at J, with 10 bases between the two ends. The CDR3 here is CASSLGTANNYGYTF. CDR3 nucleotides: TGTGCCAGCAGCTTAGGGACAGCAAATAACTATGGCTACACCTTC.

The chain carries TRBV7-2 and TRBJ2-3; TRBD2 matches 7 bases. With V trimmed by 5 bases and J by 2 bases, 4 bases remained unmatched. Germline V lookup: CDR1 SGHTA, CDR2 FQGNSA. The CDR3 has 14 residues. For the CDR3, the DNA is TGTGCCAGCAGCCCGGGACTAACCACAGATACGCAGTATTTT. Its protein is CASSPGLTTDTQYF.

The chain carries TRBV7-2 and TRBJ1-3; 10 positions agree with TRBD1. The CDR3 sequence is 15 residues long. The germline V gene has CDR1 SGHTA and CDR2 FQGNSA. The junction had 6 bases not matched to a gene; V was cut back by 6 bases and J by 4 bases. DNA for the CDR3: TGTGCCAGCAGGACCCCGGGACAGGGGGGAAACACCATATATTTT. This sequence encodes CASRTPGQGGNTIYF.

Turning to this clone: One junction end does not reproduce the germline sequence, and a read error may be involved. The chain carries TRBV11-2 and TRBJ2-2; D gene ambiguous. This CDR3 has 13 amino acids. The germline gives CDR1 SGHAT, CDR2 FQNNGV. CDR3 amino acids: CAGSSLRTGELFF. The CDR3 DNA is TGTGCCGGCAGCTCGTTGCGGACCGGGGAGCTGTTTTTT.

The genes are TRBV4-3 and TRBJ1-4; 10 bases are shared with TRBD1. This CDR3 comprises 15 residues. Looked up from germline, CDR1 is LGHNA and CDR2 is YSLEER. V gave up 4 bases and J gave up 8 bases; unmatched junction bases: 7. Here the CDR3 DNA reads TGCGCCAGCAGCCCCAGGGGGACAGGGGAAGAAAAACTGTTTTTT. Protein product: CASSPRGTGEEKLFF.

The J gene is TRBJ2-2, the V gene TRBV5-1, with 8 bases fitting TRBD2. In germline, CDR1 is SGHRS, CDR2 YFSETQ. The J segment lost 3 bases and the V segment lost 0 bases, leaving 1 base of the junction unmatched. The CDR3 length is 15 residues. CDR3 residues: CASSLAGGDTGELFF. CDR3 bases: TGCGCCAGCAGCTTGGCCGGGGGGGACACCGGGGAGCTGTTTTTT.

The rearrangement joins TRBV15 to TRBJ2-5, with 9 positions matching TRBD2. Trimming took 0 bases from V and 3 from J; bases not matched to a gene: 2. Germline V gives CDR1 LNHNV, CDR2 YYDKDF (reference sequence). The CDR3 runs 15 residues. The DNA of the CDR3 is TGTGCCACCAGCAGAGAGTCTAGCGGGGAAGAGACCCAGTACTTC. As protein: CATSRESSGEETQYF.